A selection of T cell receptor beta chains follows, all from one sample in a study of regulatory T cells in long-lasting Graves disease. TCRdb recomputed calls from the multiplex PCR reads with MiXCR, one row per CDR3 protein. Of nearly 350,000 distinct CDR3 sequences in the sample, roughly 21% were seen once. Sequenced material: peripheral blood mononuclear cells (PBMCs), taken when the disease was refractory, from a patient treated with antithyroid drugs. These receptors came from a female donor with Graves disease. The CDR3 runs from the conserved cysteine through the conserved F or W. The order of the fields is V gene, D gene, clone size, J gene, CDR3 protein, CDR3 DNA. D genes are given only for firm matches. Some rows mark clone size as missing; the rest say once, few, many or name a class of expanded clone.

TRBV2	TRBD2	many	TRBJ2-7	CASSEVASGSYEQYF	TGTGCCAGCAGTGAAGTGGCTAGCGGGAGCTACGAGCAGTACTTC
TRBV5-6	TRBD2	many	TRBJ2-7	CASGKARLAGAYEQYF	TGTGCCAGCGGAAAGGCTAGACTAGCGGGAGCCTACGAGCAGTACTTC
TRBV9	-	few	TRBJ2-7	CASSVGIAVTYEQYF	TGTGCCAGCAGCGTAGGGATAGCGGTTACCTACGAGCAGTACTTC
TRBV19	TRBD2	few	TRBJ2-3	CASSSGRSDTQYF	TGTGCCAGTAGTAGCGGGAGATCAGATACGCAGTATTTT
TRBV28	-	many	TRBJ1-5	CASRGDWYSNQPQHF	TGTGCCAGCAGAGGAGATTGGTATAGCAATCAGCCCCAGCATTTT
TRBV27	-	few	TRBJ2-7	CASSFGPYYEQYF	TGTGCCAGCAGTTTTGGACCTTACTACGAGCAGTACTTC
TRBV20-1	TRBD2	few	TRBJ2-5	CSARRTSGGEGETQYF	TGCAGTGCTAGAAGGACTAGCGGGGGGGAAGGGGAGACCCAGTACTTC
TRBV28	TRBD1	many	TRBJ2-5	CASSTGVVGETQYF	TGTGCCAGCAGTACAGGGGTAGTAGGGGAGACCCAGTACTTC
TRBV11-2	-	few	TRBJ1-5	CASSQASGIRDVYSNQPQHF	TGCGCCAGCAGCCAAGCCTCGGGAATCCGCGACGTTTATAGCAATCAGCCCCAGCATTTT
TRBV7-2	-	-	TRBJ2-3	CASSLEWLDTQCF	TGTGCCAGCAGCTTAGAGTGGCTGGATACGCAGTGTTTT
TRBV2	-	many	TRBJ1-2	CASSRTPSELYGYTF	TGTGCCAGCAGTCGGACACCTTCAGAACTCTATGGCTACACCTTC
TRBV12-3/TRBV12-4	-	many	TRBJ1-3	CASSLRVAGNTIYF	TGTGCCAGCAGTCTCAGGGTTGCTGGAAACACCATATATTTT
TRBV28	-	few	TRBJ1-5	CASSAKGFYSNQPQHF	TGTGCCAGCAGTGCCAAGGGATTTTATAGCAATCAGCCCCAGCATTTT
TRBV29-1	-	few	TRBJ2-2	CSVQWGNTGELFF	TGCAGCGTTCAGTGGGGTAACACCGGGGAGCTGTTTTTT
TRBV7-3	-	-	TRBJ1-5	CASSLEGSNQPRHF	TGTGCCAGCAGCCTAGAGGGCAGCAATCAGCCCCGGCATTTT
TRBV6-2/TRBV6-3	TRBD1	many	TRBJ2-7	CASSYPGQGTREQYF	TGTGCCAGCAGTTACCCCGGACAGGGGACGAGGGAGCAGTACTTC
TRBV20-1	-	few	TRBJ1-1	CSAPPPRGLNTEAFF	TGCAGTGCTCCCCCCCCCAGGGGACTGAACACTGAAGCTTTCTTT